A single sample gave rise to the 6 T cell receptor beta chains below, sequenced in a study of T cell responses to AZD1222 COVID-19 vaccine. Only in-frame clones appear in the TCRdb table, and some are missing; sequencing was by immunoSEQ multiplex PCR. This sample yields roughly 97,000 clones, of which around nine tenths are seen a single time; 2.5% to 3.5% belongs to the top ten. Sample: peripheral blood, taken 28 days after the second dose of the MenACWY control vaccine. The receptors were gathered from an adult who received the MenACWY meningococcal vaccine as a control.

V usage is TRBV12-3 or TRBV12-4 and J usage is TRBJ2-3, with no clear D. The CDR3 totals 13 residues. The V gene lost 10 bases and the J gene lost 4 bases, with 15 bases spanning the gap. The CDR3 DNA reads as TGTGCCACCAAGGGTCCCCTGGCAGATACGCAGTATTTT. Encoded protein: CATKGPLADTQYF.

J is TRBJ1-6 and V is TRBV2, with 9 bases matching TRBD1. Germline CDR1 SNHLY, CDR2 FYNNEI. This CDR3 is built from 14 residues. V was pared by 6 bases and J by 6 bases, with 3 bases of the junction left unmatched. The CDR3 protein is CASRTQGANSPLHF. CDR3 nucleotides: TGTGCCAGCAGGACACAGGGGGCTAATTCACCCCTCCACTTT.

This chain connects TRBV6-5 to TRBJ2-5, with a possible D match to TRBD2 (5 bases). Trimming shortened V by 2 bases and J by 2 bases, and 6 bases separated the two germline ends. The length of the CDR3 is 13 residues. Per the germline V gene, CDR1 is MNHEY and CDR2 is SVGAGI. In DNA, the CDR3 is TGTGCCAGCAGTTACGCGGGTCAAGAGACCCAGTACTTC. This gives the protein CASSYAGQETQYF.

The J gene is TRBJ1-4, the V gene TRBV28, with D maybe TRBD1 (5 bases). The germline V gene has CDR1 MDHEN and CDR2 SYDVKM. The CDR3 spans 14 residues. V was pared by 1 base and J by 8 bases, with 11 bases between. In DNA, the CDR3 is TGTGCCAGCAGTTTATTAAGGCGGGGGGAAAAACTGTTTTTT. It encodes CASSLLRRGEKLFF.

The chain is built from TRBV19 and TRBJ1-2, with 7 bases fitting TRBD1. Per the germline V gene, CDR1 is LNHDA and CDR2 is SQIVND (reference sequence). V trimming: 8 bases; J trimming: 2 bases; junction bases outside the gene matches: 5. This CDR3 has 13 residues. CDR3 amino acids: CASWDRLNYGYTF. Here the CDR3 DNA reads TGTGCCAGTTGGGACAGACTCAACTATGGCTACACCTTC.

This clone has just one count. The rearrangement links TRBV29-1 to TRBJ2-7; no clear D gene. The V end lost 3 bases, the J end lost 0 bases, and 9 bases lay between the germline ends. CDR3 length equals 13 residues. Germline CDR1 SQVTM, CDR2 ANQGSEA. CDR3 nucleotide sequence: TGCAGCGTTGACGACCAGTTCTCCTACGAGCAGTACTTC. This gives the protein CSVDDQFSYEQYF.